A selection of T cell receptor beta chains follows, all from one sample in a study of T cell responses to AZD1222 COVID-19 vaccine. Profiling relied on immunoSEQ multiplex PCR, and the TCRdb table lists in-frame clones only, not all of them. The table lists approximately 100,000 clones, just over 90% of them singletons, with 4.5% in the top ten. This material consisted of peripheral blood, taken on day 0 of AZD1222 vaccination. These receptors originate from an adult in good health. The CDR3 runs from the conserved cysteine through the conserved F or W. The D gene is left open where the match is weak. The size of a clone is reported for some rows only, either as once, few or many, or as a class for expanded clones.

len	v_gene	abundance	d_gene	j_gene	CDR3aa	CDR3nt
13	TRBV20-1	-	-	TRBJ1-4	CSASLGKVEKLFF	TGCAGTGCTAGTTTGGGTAAGGTTGAAAAACTGTTTTTT
16	TRBV6-2/TRBV6-3	-	-	TRBJ1-2	CASSLAGAVTNYGYTF	TGTGCCAGCAGTTTAGCAGGGGCCGTCACTAACTATGGCTACACCTTC
15	TRBV4-3	-	-	TRBJ1-2	CASSQDGRSNYGYTF	TGCGCCAGCAGCCAAGACGGGCGGTCTAACTATGGCTACACCTTC
14	TRBV5-6	once	TRBD1	TRBJ2-7	CASSSGTVSYEQYF	TGTGCCAGCAGCTCGGGGACAGTCTCCTACGAGCAGTACTTC
14	TRBV2	-	-	TRBJ1-1	CASSEAPLNTEAFF	TGTGCCAGCAGTGAAGCCCCATTGAACACTGAAGCTTTCTTT
15	TRBV27	-	-	TRBJ1-1	CASSLSPDMGTEAFF	TGTGCCAGCAGTTTATCCCCAGACATGGGCACTGAAGCTTTCTTT
16	TRBV18	-	TRBD1	TRBJ1-4	CASSLQSNRGSEKLFF	TGTGCCAGCTCACTCCAATCGAACAGGGGATCGGAAAAACTGTTTTTT
13	TRBV12-3/TRBV12-4	-	-	TRBJ1-2	CASRENREGGYTF	TGTGCCAGCAGAGAGAACAGGGAGGGTGGCTACACCTTC
16	TRBV7-6	-	-	TRBJ2-7	CASSLGTVTSSYEQYF	TGTGCCAGCAGCTTAGGGACAGTGACCTCTTCCTACGAGCAGTACTTC
13	TRBV15	-	TRBD1	TRBJ2-7	CATRRTGGGEQYF	TGTGCCACCAGGCGGACAGGGGGGGGCGAGCAGTACTTC
13	TRBV5-6	-	-	TRBJ2-7	CASSSRGTYEQYF	TGTGCCAGCAGCTCCCGGGGAACCTACGAGCAGTACTTC
15	TRBV7-8	-	TRBD1	TRBJ2-7	CASSLVGTASYEQYF	TGTGCCAGCAGCTTAGTGGGGACAGCCTCCTACGAGCAGTACTTC
13	TRBV19	-	-	TRBJ2-2	CASSGYTPGELFF	TGTGCCAGTAGTGGATACACCCCCGGGGAGCTGTTTTTT
16	TRBV3-1/TRBV3-2	once	-	TRBJ1-1	CASSQGTTSGKAEAFF	TGTGCCAGCAGCCAAGGTACAACATCAGGGAAAGCTGAAGCTTTCTTT
14	TRBV4-2	-	-	TRBJ2-5	CASSQDKGRETQYF	TGTGCCAGCAGCCAAGATAAGGGGCGGGAGACCCAGTACTTC
16	TRBV6-4	-	TRBD2	TRBJ2-1	CASSLARTGGRNEQFF	TGTGCCAGCAGTCTAGCCCGCACGGGGGGGAGGAATGAGCAGTTCTTC
13	TRBV2	-	-	TRBJ1-2	CASSVDRNYGYTF	TGTGCCAGCAGTGTAGACAGGAACTATGGCTACACCTTC
12	TRBV5-6	-	-	TRBJ1-2	CASSWVGDGYTF	TGTGCCAGCAGCTGGGTTGGGGATGGCTACACCTTC
12	TRBV28	-	-	TRBJ1-5	CASSPPNQPQHF	TGTGCCAGCAGTCCCCCTAATCAGCCCCAGCATTTT
15	TRBV24-1	-	TRBD1	TRBJ1-4	CATSDSGTGGEKLFF	TGTGCCACCAGTGACTCCGGGACAGGGGGAGAAAAACTGTTTTTT
13	TRBV7-9	-	-	TRBJ1-1	CASQGGWVTEAFF	TGTGCCAGCCAAGGGGGGTGGGTCACTGAAGCTTTCTTT
15	TRBV9	-	-	TRBJ1-2	CASSERDGEDYGYTF	TGTGCCAGCAGCGAGCGGGACGGCGAGGACTATGGCTACACCTTC
15	TRBV7-2	-	TRBD1	TRBJ1-5	CASSMGQGMYQPQHF	TGTGCCAGCAGCATGGGACAGGGGATGTATCAGCCCCAGCATTTT